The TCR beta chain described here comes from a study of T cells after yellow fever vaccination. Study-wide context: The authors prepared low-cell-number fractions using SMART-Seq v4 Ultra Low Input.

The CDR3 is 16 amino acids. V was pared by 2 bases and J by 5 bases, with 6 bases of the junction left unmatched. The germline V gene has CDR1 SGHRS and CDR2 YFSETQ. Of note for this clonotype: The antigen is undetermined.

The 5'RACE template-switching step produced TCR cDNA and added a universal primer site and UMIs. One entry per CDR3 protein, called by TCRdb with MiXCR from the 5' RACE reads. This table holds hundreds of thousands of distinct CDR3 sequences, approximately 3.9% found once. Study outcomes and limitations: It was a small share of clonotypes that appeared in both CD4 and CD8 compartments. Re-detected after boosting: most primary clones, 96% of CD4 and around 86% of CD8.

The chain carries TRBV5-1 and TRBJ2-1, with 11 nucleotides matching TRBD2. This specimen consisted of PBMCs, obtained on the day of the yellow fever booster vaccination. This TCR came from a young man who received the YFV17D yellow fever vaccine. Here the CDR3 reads CASSFSLAGGHNEQFF. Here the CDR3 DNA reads TGCGCCAGCAGCTTCTCCTTAGCGGGGGGGCACAATGAGCAGTTCTTC.